The TCR beta chain under discussion was sequenced for a study of blood T cell repertoires in COVID-19. Looking at the study overall: The United States, Italy and Spain were the sources of the acute and convalescent COVID-19 samples.

CDR3 length: 14 amino acids. CDR1 and CDR2 from the germline V gene are SGHRS and YFSETQ. Germline trimming cut 4 bases from V and 5 bases from J; bases unmatched to any gene: 2. Here immunoSEQ multiplex PCR was the method, and the copy in TCRdb shows in-frame clones only, minus some. Of some 250,000 clones in the sample, around 90% were seen once. As for this clone: Other DNA variants within this sample encode the same CDR3.

The sequencing input was peripheral blood. The genes are TRBV5-1 and TRBJ1-5, with 11 bases lining up with TRBD1. The receptor's source is a woman aged 30 to 39 with acute or convalescent COVID-19. CDR3 sequence (DNA): TGCGCCAGCAGCGTGGGACAGGGGGATCAGCCCCAGCATTTT. Translating it yields CASSVGQGDQPQHF.